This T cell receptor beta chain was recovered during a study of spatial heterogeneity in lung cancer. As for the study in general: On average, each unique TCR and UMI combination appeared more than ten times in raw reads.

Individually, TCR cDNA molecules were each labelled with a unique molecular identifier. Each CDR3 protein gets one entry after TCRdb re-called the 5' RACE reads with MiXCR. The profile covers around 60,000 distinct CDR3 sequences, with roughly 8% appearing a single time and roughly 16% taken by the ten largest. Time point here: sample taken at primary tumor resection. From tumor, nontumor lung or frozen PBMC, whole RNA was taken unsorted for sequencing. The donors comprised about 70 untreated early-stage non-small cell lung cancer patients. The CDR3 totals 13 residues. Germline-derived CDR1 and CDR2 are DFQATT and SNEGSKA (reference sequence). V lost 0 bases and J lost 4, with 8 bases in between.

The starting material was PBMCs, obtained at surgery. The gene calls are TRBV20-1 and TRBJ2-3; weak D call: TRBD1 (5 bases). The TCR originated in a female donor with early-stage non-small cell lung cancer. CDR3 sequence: CSARDPRADTQYF. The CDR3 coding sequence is TGCAGTGCTAGAGATCCCAGGGCAGATACGCAGTATTTT.